This T cell receptor beta chain was documented in a study of spatial heterogeneity in lung cancer. Whole-study context: Combinations of a unique TCR and a UMI were tallied in raw reads, and on average each appeared more than ten times.

With regard to this clonotype: What it binds is not known. This beta chain slipped into a library made for alpha chains as a stray read, so its size is not meaningful.

Time point specified: sample taken at primary tumor resection. Without sorting, whole RNA was sequenced from tumor, nontumor lung or frozen PBMC. The donor group consisted of roughly 76 patients who had untreated, early-stage non-small cell lung cancer. Each TCR cDNA molecule carried a unique molecular identifier. TCRdb re-derived calls from the 5' RACE reads in MiXCR, one entry per CDR3 protein. The top ten clones hold approximately 43% of a sample with fewer than 1,200 distinct CDR3 sequences, more than 35% of them seen once. Study results and limitations: Ubiquitous expanded tumor TCRs appeared in blood more at resection than follow-up.

The material sequenced was PBMCs, taken at surgery. The receptor was derived from a male donor with early-stage non-small cell lung cancer.

CDR3 nucleotides: TGCGCCAGCAGCCAAGATCGCACAGTCTATGGCTACACCTTC. This translates into CASSQDRTVYGYTF. V and J are TRBV4-1 and TRBJ1-2; no reliable D call. The V gene lost 0 bases and the J gene lost 4 bases, with 9 bases spanning the gap. The length of the CDR3 is 14 residues. The V gene's germline CDR1 is MGHRA and CDR2 YSYEKL.